This TCR beta chain was observed in a study of T cells in Graves' hyperthyroidism and ophthalmopathy. Clinical symptoms, serum thyroxine, TRAb, thyroid ultrasound and orbital computed tomography established diagnosis. Using RNA transcripts as the source, TCR beta CDR3 regions were amplified. First-round RT-PCR of the TCR CDR3 relied on the HTBI primer set. TCRdb called the multiplex PCR reads again in MiXCR, with one record for every CDR3 protein. In the table there are more than 500,000 distinct CDR3 sequences, 40% to 55% of which are singletons. Germline CDR1 and CDR2: DFQATT and SNEGSKA (reference sequence). This CDR3 region has 16 residues.

The sample consisted of peripheral blood or thyroid tissue (not recorded which). The source is an adult woman with Graves' disease, either hyperthyroidism or ophthalmopathy (not recorded which). The chain couples TRBV20-1 to TRBJ2-6, with 7 bases fitting TRBD1. The DNA for the CDR3 is TGCAGCGCTGTCACAGGGGCGCGGACTGGGGCCAACGTCCTGACTTTC. This gives the protein CSAVTGARTGANVLTF.